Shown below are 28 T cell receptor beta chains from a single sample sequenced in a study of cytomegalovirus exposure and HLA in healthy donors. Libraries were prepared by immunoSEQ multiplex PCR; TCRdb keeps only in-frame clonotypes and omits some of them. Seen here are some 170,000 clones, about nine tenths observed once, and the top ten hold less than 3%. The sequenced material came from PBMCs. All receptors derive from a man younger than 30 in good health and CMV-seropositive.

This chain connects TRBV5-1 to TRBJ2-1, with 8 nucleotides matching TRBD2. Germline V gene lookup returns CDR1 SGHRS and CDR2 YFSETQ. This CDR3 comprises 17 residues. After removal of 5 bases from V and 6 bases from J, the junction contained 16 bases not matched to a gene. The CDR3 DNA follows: TGCGCCAGCAGTAACTCCTACTCGGTCCGGGGGGGCAATGAGCAGTTCTTC. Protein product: CASSNSYSVRGGNEQFF.

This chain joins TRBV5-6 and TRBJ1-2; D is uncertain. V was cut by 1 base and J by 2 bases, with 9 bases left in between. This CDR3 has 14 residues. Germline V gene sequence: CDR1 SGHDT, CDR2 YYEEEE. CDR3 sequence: CASSLSGLNYGYTF. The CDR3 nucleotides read TGTGCCAGCAGCTTGTCCGGACTGAACTATGGCTACACCTTC.

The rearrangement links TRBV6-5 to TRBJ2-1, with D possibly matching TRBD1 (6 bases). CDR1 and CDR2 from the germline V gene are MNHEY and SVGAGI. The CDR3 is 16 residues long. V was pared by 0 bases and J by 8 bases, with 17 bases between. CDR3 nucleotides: TGTGCCAGCAGTTACTCGACACAGGGAACGGTGCATGAGCAGTTCTTC. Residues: CASSYSTQGTVHEQFF.

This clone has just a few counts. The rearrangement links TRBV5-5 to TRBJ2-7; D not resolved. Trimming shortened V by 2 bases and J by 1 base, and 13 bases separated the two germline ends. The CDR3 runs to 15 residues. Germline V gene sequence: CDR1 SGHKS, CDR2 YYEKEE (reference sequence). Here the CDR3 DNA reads TGTGCCAGCAGCTTAACGAGATCCGATTCCTACGAGCAGTACTTC. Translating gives CASSLTRSDSYEQYF.

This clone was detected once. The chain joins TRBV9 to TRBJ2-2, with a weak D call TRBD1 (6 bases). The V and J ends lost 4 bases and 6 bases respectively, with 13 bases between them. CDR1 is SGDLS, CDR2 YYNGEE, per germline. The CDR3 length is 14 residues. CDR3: CASSPRTEPGELFF. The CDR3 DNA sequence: TGTGCCAGCAGCCCCCGGACAGAACCCGGGGAGCTGTTTTTT.

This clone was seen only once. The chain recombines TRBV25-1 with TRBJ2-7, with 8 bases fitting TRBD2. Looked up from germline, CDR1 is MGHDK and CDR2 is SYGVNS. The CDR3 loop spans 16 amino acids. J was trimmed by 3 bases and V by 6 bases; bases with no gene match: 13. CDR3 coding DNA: TGTGCCAGCAGCCCAACTGGATCGGGGGGGTTCTACGAGCAGTACTTC. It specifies CASSPTGSGGFYEQYF.

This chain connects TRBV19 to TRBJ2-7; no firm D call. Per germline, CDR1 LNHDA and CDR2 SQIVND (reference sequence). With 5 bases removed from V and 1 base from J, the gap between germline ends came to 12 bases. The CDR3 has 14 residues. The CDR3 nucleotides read TGTGCCAGTAGTTTCAGACCGGAGTCCTACGAGCAGTACTTC. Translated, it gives CASSFRPESYEQYF.

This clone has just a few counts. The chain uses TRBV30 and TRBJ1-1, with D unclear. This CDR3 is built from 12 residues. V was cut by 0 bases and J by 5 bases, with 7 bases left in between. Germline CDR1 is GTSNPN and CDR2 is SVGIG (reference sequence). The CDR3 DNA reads TGTGCCTGGAGTGTACGGGTGACTGAAGCTTTCTTT. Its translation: CAWSVRVTEAFF.

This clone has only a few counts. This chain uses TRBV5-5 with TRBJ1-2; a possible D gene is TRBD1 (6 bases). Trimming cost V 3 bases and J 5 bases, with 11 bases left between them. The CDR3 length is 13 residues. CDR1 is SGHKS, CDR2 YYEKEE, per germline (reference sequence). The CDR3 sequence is CASSWEGTYGYTF. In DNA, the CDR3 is TGTGCCAGCAGCTGGGAGGGGACATATGGCTACACCTTC. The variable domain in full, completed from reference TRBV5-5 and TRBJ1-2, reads DAGVTQSPTHLIKTRGQQVTLRCSPISGHKSVSWYQQVLGQGPQFIFQYYEKEERGRGNFPDRFSARQFPNYSSELNVNALLLGDSALYLCASSWEGTYGYTFGSGTRLTVV.

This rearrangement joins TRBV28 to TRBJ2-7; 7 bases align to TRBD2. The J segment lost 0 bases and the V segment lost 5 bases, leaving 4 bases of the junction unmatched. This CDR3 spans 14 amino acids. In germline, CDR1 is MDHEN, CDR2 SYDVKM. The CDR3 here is CASSGGGSSYEQYF. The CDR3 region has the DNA TGTGCCAGCAGTGGCGGGGGAAGCTCCTACGAGCAGTACTTC.

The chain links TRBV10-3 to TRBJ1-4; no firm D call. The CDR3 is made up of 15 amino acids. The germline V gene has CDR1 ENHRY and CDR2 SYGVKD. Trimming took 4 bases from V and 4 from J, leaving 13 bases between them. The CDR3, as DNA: TGTGCCATCAGTGGTCGTAAAGACTATAATGAAAAACTGTTTTTT. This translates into CAISGRKDYNEKLFF.

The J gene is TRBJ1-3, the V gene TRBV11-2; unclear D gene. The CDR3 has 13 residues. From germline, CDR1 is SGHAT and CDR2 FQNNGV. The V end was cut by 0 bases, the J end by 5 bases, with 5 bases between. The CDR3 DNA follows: TGTGCCAGCAGCTTAGAAGAGCGAAACACCATATATTTT. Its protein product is CASSLEERNTIYF.

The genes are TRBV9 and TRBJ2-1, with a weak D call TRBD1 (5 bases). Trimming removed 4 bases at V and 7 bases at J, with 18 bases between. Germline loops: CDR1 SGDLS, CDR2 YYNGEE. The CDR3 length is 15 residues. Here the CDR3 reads CASSKEVGEGNEQFF. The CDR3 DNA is TGTGCCAGCAGCAAAGAGGTAGGGGAAGGGAATGAGCAGTTCTTC.

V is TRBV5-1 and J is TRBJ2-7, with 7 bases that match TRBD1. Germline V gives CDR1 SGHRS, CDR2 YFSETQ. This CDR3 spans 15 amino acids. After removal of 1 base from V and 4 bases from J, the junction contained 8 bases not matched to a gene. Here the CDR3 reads CASSLWDRGFYEQYF. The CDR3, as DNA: TGCGCCAGCAGCTTGTGGGACAGAGGTTTTTACGAGCAGTACTTC. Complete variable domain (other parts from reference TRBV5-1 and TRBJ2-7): KAGVTQTPRYLIKTRGQQVTLSCSPISGHRSVSWYQQTPGQGLQFLFEYFSETQRNKGNFPGRFSGRQFSNSRSEMNVSTLELGDSALYLCASSLWDRGFYEQYFGPGTRLTVT.

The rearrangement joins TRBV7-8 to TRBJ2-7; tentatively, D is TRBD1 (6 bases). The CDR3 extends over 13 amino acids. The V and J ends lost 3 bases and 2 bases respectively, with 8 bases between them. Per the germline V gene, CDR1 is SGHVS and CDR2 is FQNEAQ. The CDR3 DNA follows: TGTGCCAGCAGCTTCTCAGGGGCCTACGAGCAGTACTTC. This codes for CASSFSGAYEQYF.

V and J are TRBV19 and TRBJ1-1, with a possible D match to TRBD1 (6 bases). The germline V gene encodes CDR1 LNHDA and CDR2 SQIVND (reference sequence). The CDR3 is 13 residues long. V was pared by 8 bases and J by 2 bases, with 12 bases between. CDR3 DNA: TGTGCCAGTTTTAACAGGGTAAACACTGAAGCTTTCTTT. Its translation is CASFNRVNTEAFF.

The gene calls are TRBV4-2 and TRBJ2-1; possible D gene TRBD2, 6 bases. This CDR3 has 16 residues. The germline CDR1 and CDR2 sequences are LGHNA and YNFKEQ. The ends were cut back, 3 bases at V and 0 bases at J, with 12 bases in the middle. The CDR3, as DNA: TGTGCCAGCAGCCAGCCTACTAGCAGCTCCTACAATGAGCAGTTCTTC. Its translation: CASSQPTSSSYNEQFF.

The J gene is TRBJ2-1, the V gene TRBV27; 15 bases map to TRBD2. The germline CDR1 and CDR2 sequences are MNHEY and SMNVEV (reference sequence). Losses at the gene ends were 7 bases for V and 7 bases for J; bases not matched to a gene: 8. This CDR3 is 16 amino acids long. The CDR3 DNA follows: TGTGCCAGCACCAGTTTCGGACTAGCGGGAGGGAATGAGCAGTTCTTC. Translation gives CASTSFGLAGGNEQFF.

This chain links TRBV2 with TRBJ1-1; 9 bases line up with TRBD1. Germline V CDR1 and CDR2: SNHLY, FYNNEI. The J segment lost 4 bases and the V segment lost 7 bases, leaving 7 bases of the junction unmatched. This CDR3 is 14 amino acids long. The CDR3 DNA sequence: TGTGCCAGCATCGGGACAGGGAAGGGCACTGAAGCTTTCTTT. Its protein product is CASIGTGKGTEAFF.

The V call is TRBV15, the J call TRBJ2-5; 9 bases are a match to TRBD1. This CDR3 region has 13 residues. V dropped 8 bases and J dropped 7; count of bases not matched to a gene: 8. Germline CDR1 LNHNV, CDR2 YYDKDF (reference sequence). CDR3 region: CATAGTGLGTQYF. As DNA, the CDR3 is TGTGCCACCGCCGGGACAGGGCTAGGGACCCAGTACTTC.

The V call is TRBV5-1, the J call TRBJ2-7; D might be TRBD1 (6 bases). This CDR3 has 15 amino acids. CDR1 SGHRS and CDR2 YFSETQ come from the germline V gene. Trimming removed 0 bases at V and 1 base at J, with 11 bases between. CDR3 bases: TGCGCCAGCAGCTTGGTTGCAGGGGCATCCTACGAGCAGTACTTC. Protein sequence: CASSLVAGASYEQYF.

CDR3 nucleotide sequence: TGTGCCAGCTCGACTAGCGGGGGGGCGGACAATGAGCAGTTCTTC. It yields the protein CASSTSGGADNEQFF. The V and J genes are TRBV19 and TRBJ2-1; 14 bases fit TRBD2. From germline, CDR1 is LNHDA and CDR2 SQIVND (reference sequence). The length of the CDR3 is 15 residues. V shed 9 bases and J 5 bases; nucleotides not matched to a gene: 6.

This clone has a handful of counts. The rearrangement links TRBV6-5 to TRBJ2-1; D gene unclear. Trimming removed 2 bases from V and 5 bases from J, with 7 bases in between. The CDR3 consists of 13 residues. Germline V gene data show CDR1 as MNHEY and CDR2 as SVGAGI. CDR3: CASSYGRHNEQFF. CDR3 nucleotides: TGTGCCAGCAGTTACGGCAGGCACAATGAGCAGTTCTTC.

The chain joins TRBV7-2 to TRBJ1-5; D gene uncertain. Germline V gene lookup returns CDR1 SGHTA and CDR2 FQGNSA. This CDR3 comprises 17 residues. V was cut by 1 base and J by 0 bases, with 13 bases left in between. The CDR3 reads CASSLVYLSGSNQPQHF. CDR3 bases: TGTGCCAGCAGCTTAGTCTATCTCTCCGGTAGCAATCAGCCCCAGCATTTT. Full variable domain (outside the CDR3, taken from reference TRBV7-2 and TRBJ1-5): GAGVSQSPSNKVTEKGKDVELRCDPISGHTALYWYRQSLGQGLEFLIYFQGNSAPDKSGLPSDRFSAERTGGSVSTLTIQRTQQEDSAVYLCASSLVYLSGSNQPQHFGDGTRLSIL.

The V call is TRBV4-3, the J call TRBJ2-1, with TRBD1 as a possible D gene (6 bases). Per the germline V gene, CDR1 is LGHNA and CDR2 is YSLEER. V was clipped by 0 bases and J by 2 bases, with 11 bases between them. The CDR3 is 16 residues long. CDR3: CASSQDDWTAYNEQFF. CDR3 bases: TGCGCCAGCAGCCAAGACGACTGGACAGCCTACAATGAGCAGTTCTTC.

CDR3 sequence: CASSLEGRGNEKLFF. CDR3 bases: TGTGCCAGCAGCTTAGAAGGACGGGGAAATGAAAAACTGTTTTTT. This chain joins TRBV7-6 and TRBJ1-4; D call uncertain. Trimming stripped 1 base from V and 5 bases from J, with 11 bases between. The CDR3 covers 15 residues. CDR1 and CDR2 (germline): SGHVS, FNYEAQ. Using reference TRBV7-6 and TRBJ1-4 for the parts outside the CDR3, the full variable domain is GAGVSQSPRYKVTKRGQDVALRCDPISGHVSLYWYRQALGQGPEFLTYFNYEAQQDKSGLPNDRFSAERPEGSISTLTIQRTEQRDSAMYRCASSLEGRGNEKLFFGSGTQLSVL.

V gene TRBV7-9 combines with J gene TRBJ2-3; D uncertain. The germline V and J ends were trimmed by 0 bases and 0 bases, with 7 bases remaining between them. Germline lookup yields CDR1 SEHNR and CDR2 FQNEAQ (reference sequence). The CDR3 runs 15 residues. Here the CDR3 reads CASSLASSSTDTQYF. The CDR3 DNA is TGTGCCAGCAGCTTAGCGTCGTCTAGCACAGATACGCAGTATTTT.

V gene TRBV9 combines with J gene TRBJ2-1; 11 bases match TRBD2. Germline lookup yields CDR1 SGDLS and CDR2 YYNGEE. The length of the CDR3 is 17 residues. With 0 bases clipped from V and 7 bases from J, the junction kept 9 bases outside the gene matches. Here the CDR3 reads CASSVVGLAGGGNEQFF. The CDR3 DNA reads TGTGCCAGCAGCGTAGTAGGTCTAGCGGGAGGAGGGAATGAGCAGTTCTTC.